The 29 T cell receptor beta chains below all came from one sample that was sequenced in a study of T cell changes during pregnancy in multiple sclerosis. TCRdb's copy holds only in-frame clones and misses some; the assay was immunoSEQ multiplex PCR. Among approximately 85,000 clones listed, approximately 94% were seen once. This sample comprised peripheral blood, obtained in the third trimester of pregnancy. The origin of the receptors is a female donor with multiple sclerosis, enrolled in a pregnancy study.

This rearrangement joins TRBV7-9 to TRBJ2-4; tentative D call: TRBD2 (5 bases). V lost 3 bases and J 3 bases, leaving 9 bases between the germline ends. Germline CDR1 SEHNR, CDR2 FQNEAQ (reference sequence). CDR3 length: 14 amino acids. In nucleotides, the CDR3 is TGTGCCAGCAGCTTCGGAGAGGGCAAAAACATTCAGTACTTC. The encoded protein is CASSFGEGKNIQYF.

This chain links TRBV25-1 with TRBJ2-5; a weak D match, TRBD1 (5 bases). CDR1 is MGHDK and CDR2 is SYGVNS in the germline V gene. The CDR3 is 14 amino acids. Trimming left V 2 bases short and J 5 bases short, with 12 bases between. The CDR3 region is CASSEQQGTETQYF. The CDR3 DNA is TGTGCCAGCAGTGAACAGCAGGGCACGGAGACCCAGTACTTC. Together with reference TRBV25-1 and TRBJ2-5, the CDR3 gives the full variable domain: EADIYQTPRYLVIGTGKKITLECSQTMGHDKMYWYQQDPGMELHLIHYSYGVNSTEKGDLSSESTVSRIRTEHFPLTLESARPSHTSQYLCASSEQQGTETQYFGPGTRLLVL.

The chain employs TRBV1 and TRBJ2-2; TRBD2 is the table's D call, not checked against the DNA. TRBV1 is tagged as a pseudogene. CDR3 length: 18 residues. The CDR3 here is CTSSHQPTSGENTGELFF. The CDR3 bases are TGCACCAGCAGCCACCAACCCACTAGCGGGGAGAACACCGGGGAGCTGTTTTTT.

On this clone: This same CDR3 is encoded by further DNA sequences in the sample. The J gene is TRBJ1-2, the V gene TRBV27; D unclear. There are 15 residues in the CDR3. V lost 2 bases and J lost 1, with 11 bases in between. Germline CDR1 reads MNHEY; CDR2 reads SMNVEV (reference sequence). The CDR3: CASSLNPVLNYGYTF. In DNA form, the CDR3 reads TGTGCCAGCAGTTTAAACCCGGTTCTTAACTATGGCTACACCTTC.

CDR3 sequence: CAWSVSRSNSPLHF. Written as DNA, the CDR3 is TGTGCCTGGAGTGTAAGCCGGAGCAATTCACCCCTCCACTTT. The rearrangement uses TRBV30 and TRBJ1-6; no definite D call. CDR3 length: 14 amino acids. Germline CDR1 is GTSNPN and CDR2 is SVGIG (reference sequence). V gave up 0 bases and J gave up 7 bases, with 10 bases separating them.

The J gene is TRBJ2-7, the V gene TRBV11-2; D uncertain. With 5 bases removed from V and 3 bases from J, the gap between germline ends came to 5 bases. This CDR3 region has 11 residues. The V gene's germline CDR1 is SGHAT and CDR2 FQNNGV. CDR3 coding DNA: TGTGCCAGCAGCCCAGACTACGAGCAGTACTTC. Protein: CASSPDYEQYF.

The DNA of the CDR3 is TGTGCCAGCAGCCAGTCGGGGGTGAATCAGCCCCAGCATTTT. This sequence encodes CASSQSGVNQPQHF. The chain carries TRBV14 and TRBJ1-5; TRBD1 is a possible D gene (5 bases). The CDR3 covers 14 residues. Deletions cut 3 bases from V and 4 bases from J, with 10 bases between. Germline V gene data show CDR1 as SGHDN and CDR2 as FVKESK.

This CDR3 is CASSLSGNSNYEQFF. In DNA, the CDR3 is TGTGCCAGCAGCTTATCAGGGAATAGCAACTATGAGCAGTTCTTC. V is TRBV7-6 and J is TRBJ2-1; D may be TRBD1 (5 bases). CDR3 length: 15 amino acids. Germline values: CDR1 SGHVS, CDR2 FNYEAQ. V lost 2 bases and J lost 8, with 16 bases in between.

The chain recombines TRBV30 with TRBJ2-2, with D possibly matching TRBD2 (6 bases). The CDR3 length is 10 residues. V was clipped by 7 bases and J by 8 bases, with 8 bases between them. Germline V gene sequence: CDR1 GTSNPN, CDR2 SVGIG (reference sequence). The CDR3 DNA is TGTGCCTCCCGGGGGGGGGAGCTGTTTTTT. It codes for CASRGGELFF.

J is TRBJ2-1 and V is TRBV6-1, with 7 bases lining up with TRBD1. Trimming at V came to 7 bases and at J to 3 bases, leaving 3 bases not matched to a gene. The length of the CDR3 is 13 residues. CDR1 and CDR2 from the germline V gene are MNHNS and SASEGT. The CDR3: CASTRTGYNEQFF. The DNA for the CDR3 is TGTGCCAGCACACGGACAGGCTACAATGAGCAGTTCTTC.

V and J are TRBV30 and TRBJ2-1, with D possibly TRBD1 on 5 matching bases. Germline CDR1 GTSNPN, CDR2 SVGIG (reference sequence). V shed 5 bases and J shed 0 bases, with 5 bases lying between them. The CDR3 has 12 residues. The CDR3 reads CAWGASYNEQFF. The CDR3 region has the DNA TGTGCCTGGGGGGCCTCCTACAATGAGCAGTTCTTC.

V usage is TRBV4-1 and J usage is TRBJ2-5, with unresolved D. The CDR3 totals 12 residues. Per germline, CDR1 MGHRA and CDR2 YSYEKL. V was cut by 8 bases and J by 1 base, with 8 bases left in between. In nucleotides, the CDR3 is TGCGCCAGCGGAACAGCCCAAGAGACCCAGTACTTC. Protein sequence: CASGTAQETQYF.

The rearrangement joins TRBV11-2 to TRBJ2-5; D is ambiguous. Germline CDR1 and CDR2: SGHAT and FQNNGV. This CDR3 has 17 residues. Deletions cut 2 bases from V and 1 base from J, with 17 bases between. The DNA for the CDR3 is TGTGCCAGCAGCTTACCCTCCCATAGCACTACCCAAGAGACCCAGTACTTC. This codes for CASSLPSHSTTQETQYF.

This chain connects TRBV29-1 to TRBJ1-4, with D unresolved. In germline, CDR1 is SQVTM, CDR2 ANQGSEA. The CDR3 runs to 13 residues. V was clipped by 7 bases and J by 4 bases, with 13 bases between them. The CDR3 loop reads CSARAGGNEKLFF. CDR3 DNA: TGCAGCGCCCGTGCGGGAGGTAATGAAAAACTGTTTTTT. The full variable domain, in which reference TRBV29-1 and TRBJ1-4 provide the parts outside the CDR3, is SAVISQKPSRDICQRGTSLTIQCQVDSQVTMMFWYRQQPGQSLTLIATANQGSEATYESGFVIDKFPISRPNLTFSTLTVSNMSPEDSSIYLCSARAGGNEKLFFGSGTQLSVL.

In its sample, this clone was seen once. CDR3 loop: CASSGDRGESYGYTF. The CDR3 region has the DNA TGTGCCAGCAGCGGGGACAGGGGGGAAAGCTATGGCTACACCTTC. The chain combines TRBV11-2 with TRBJ1-2; 11 bases match TRBD1. Germline V CDR1 and CDR2: SGHAT, FQNNGV. This CDR3 region has 15 residues. The J segment lost 4 bases and the V segment lost 5 bases, leaving 6 bases of the junction unmatched.

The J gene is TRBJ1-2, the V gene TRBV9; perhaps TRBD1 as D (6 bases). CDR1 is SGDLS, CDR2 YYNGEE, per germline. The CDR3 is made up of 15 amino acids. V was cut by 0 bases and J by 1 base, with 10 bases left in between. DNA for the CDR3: TGTGCCAGCAGCGTAGAGCAGGGGTATAACTATGGCTACACCTTC. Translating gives CASSVEQGYNYGYTF.

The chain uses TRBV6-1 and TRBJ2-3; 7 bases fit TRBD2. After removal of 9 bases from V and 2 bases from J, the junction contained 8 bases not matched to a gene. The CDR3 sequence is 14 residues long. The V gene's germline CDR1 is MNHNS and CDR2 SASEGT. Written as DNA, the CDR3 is TGTGCCAGTGGACTAGTCCGCTTCACAGATACGCAGTATTTT. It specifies CASGLVRFTDTQYF.

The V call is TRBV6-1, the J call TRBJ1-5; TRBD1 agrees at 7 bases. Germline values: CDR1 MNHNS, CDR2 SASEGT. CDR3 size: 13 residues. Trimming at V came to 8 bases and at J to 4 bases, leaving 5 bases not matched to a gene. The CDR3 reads CASSGGRNQPQHF. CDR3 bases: TGTGCCAGCTCAGGGGGTCGGAATCAGCCCCAGCATTTT.

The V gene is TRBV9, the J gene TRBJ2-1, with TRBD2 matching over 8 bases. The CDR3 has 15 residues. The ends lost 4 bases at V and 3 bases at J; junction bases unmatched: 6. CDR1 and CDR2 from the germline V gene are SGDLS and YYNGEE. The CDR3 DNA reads TGTGCCAGCAGCACTATTAGCGGGGACTACAATGAGCAGTTCTTC. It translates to CASSTISGDYNEQFF.

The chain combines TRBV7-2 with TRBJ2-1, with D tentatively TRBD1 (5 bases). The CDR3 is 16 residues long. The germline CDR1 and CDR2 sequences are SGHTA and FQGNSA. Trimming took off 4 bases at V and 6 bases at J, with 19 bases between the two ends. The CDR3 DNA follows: TGTGCCAGCAGCTCTACTTCCAGGGATTTCCTCAATGAGCAGTTCTTC. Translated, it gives CASSSTSRDFLNEQFF. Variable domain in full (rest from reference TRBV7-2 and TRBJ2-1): GAGVSQSPSNKVTEKGKDVELRCDPISGHTALYWYRQSLGQGLEFLIYFQGNSAPDKSGLPSDRFSAERTGGSVSTLTIQRTQQEDSAVYLCASSSTSRDFLNEQFFGPGTRLTVL.

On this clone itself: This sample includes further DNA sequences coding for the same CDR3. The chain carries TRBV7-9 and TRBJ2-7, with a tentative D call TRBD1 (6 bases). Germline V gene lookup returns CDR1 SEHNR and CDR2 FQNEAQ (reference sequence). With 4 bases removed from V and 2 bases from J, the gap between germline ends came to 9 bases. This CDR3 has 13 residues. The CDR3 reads CASSSRGPYEQYF. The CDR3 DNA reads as TGTGCCAGCAGCTCCAGGGGCCCCTACGAGCAGTACTTC.

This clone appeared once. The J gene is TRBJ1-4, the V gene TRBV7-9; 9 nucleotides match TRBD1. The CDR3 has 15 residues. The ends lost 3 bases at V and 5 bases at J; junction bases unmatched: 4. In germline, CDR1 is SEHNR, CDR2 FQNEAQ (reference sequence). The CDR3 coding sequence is TGTGCCAGCAGCTTCAATGGACAGGGGAATGAAAAACTGTTTTTT. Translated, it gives CASSFNGQGNEKLFF.

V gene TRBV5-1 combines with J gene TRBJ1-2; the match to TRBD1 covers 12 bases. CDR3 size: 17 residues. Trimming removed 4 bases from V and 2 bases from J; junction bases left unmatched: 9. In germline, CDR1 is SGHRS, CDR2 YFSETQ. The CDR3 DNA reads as TGCGCCAGCAGCATTTCCGGGACAGGGGGCCTGAACTATGGCTACACCTTC. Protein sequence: CASSISGTGGLNYGYTF. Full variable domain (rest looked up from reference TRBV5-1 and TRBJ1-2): KAGVTQTPRYLIKTRGQQVTLSCSPISGHRSVSWYQQTPGQGLQFLFEYFSETQRNKGNFPGRFSGRQFSNSRSEMNVSTLELGDSALYLCASSISGTGGLNYGYTFGSGTRLTVV.

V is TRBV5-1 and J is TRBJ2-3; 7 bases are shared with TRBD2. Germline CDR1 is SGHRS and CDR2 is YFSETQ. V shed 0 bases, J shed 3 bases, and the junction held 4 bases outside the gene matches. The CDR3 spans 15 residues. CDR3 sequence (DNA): TGCGCCAGCAGCTTGGTTAGCGGGCTAACAGATACGCAGTATTTT. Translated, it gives CASSLVSGLTDTQYF.

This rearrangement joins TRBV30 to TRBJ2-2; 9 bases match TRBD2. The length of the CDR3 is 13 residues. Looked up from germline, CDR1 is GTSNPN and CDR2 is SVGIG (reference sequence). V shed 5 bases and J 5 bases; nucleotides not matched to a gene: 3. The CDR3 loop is CAWGLAGTGELFF. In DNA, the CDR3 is TGTGCCTGGGGGCTAGCGGGGACCGGGGAGCTGTTTTTT.

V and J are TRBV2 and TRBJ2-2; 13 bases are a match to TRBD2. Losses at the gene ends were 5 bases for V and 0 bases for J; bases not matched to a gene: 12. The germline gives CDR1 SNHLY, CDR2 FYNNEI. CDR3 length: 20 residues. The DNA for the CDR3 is TGTGCCAGCAGTTCGATTCGGACTAGCGGGGGATACGCGAACACCGGGGAGCTGTTTTTT. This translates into CASSSIRTSGGYANTGELFF.

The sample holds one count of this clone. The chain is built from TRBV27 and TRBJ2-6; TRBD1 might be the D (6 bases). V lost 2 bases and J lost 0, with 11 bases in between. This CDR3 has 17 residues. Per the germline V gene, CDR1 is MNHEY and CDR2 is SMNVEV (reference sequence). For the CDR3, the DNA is TGTGCCAGCAGTTTAACAGGGATCAGCTCTGGGGCCAACGTCCTGACTTTC. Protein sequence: CASSLTGISSGANVLTF.

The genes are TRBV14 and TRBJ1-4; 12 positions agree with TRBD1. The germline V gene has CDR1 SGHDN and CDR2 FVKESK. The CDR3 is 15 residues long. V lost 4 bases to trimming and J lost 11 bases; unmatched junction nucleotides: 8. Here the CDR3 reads CASSPAGTGGSKLFF. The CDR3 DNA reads TGTGCCAGCAGCCCAGCCGGGACAGGGGGCTCGAAACTGTTTTTT. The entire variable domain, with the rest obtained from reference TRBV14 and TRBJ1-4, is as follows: EAGVTQFPSHSVIEKGQTVTLRCDPISGHDNLYWYRRVMGKEIKFLLHFVKESKQDESGMPNNRFLAERTGGTYSTLKVQPAELEDSGVYFCASSPAGTGGSKLFFGSGTQLSVL.

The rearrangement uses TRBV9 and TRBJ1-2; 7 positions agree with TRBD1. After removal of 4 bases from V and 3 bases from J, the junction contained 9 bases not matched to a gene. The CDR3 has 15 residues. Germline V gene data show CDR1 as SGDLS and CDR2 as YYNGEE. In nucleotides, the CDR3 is TGTGCCAGCAGCTCAGGGGGGCGGGCAGACTATGGCTACACCTTC. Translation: CASSSGGRADYGYTF.